What follows are 22 T cell receptor beta chains derived from one specimen sequenced in a study of graft-versus-host responses after intestinal transplantation. Clones were sequenced by immunoSEQ multiplex PCR, and TCRdb holds only the in-frame ones, with some missing. The table records under 20,000 clones, approximately 89% of them present only once. Here the sequenced sample was PBMCs, taken 230 to 240 days after intestinal transplant. Receptors were obtained from a human patient who received an intestinal transplant, so some T cells may come from the graft donor.

CDR3 region: CASGRVRNEQFF. CDR3 DNA sequence: TGTGCCAGCGGGCGGGTGCGGAATGAGCAGTTCTTC. The gene calls are TRBV7-8 and TRBJ2-1, with a weak D call TRBD2 (5 bases). Germline V CDR1 and CDR2: SGHVS, FQNEAQ. The germline V and J ends were trimmed by 8 bases and 7 bases, with 12 bases remaining between them. This CDR3 is 12 amino acids long.

The chain uses TRBV7-8 and TRBJ2-3; the D is unclear. The CDR3 is 12 amino acids. Trimming took off 6 bases at V and 6 bases at J, with 10 bases between the two ends. CDR1 SGHVS and CDR2 FQNEAQ come from the germline V gene. CDR3 nucleotide sequence: TGTGCCAGCAGAGGGAAGTCCGATACGCAGTATTTT. This codes for CASRGKSDTQYF.

The J gene is TRBJ2-3, the V gene TRBV13; the match to TRBD2 covers 12 bases. Losses at the gene ends were 5 bases for V and 2 bases for J; bases not matched to a gene: 8. The CDR3 sequence is 17 residues long. CDR1 and CDR2 (germline): PRHDT, FYEKMQ (reference sequence). CDR3 bases: TGTGCCAGCAGCCTTCTAGCGGGGGGGGCAGTCACAGATACGCAGTATTTT. Translation: CASSLLAGGAVTDTQYF.

The chain employs TRBV5-1 and TRBJ1-2; 8 bases are a match to TRBD1. The CDR3 is made up of 14 amino acids. Germline CDR1 and CDR2: SGHRS and YFSETQ. V gave up 4 bases and J gave up 3 bases; unmatched junction bases: 5. The CDR3, as DNA: TGCGCCAGCAGCGTCGGACAGGGTGACTATGGCTACACCTTC. Amino acids: CASSVGQGDYGYTF.

The chain combines TRBV11-3 with TRBJ2-5; no clear D. The germline V gene has CDR1 SGHNT and CDR2 YENEEA. Trimming shortened V by 1 base and J by 0 bases, and 12 bases separated the two germline ends. This CDR3 region has 16 residues. CDR3 coding DNA: TGTGCCAGCAGCTTAGTTGGAATCCGGGACCAAGAGACCCAGTACTTC. Translating gives CASSLVGIRDQETQYF.

On this clone: The junction departs from the called germline gene at one end, perhaps through a read error. The chain has TRBV2 and TRBJ2-3, with 10 bases matching TRBD1. This CDR3 is built from 16 residues. Germline loops: CDR1 SNHLY, CDR2 FYNNEI. CDR3 DNA: TGTGCCAGCAGTGACAGGCGGACAGGGGGGGCAGATACGCCGTATTTT. Translating it yields CASSDRRTGGADTPYF.

The chain carries TRBV9 and TRBJ1-2, with 9 nucleotides matching TRBD1. The germline V gene encodes CDR1 SGDLS and CDR2 YYNGEE. The CDR3 covers 14 residues. V lost 3 bases to trimming and J lost 6 bases; unmatched junction nucleotides: 6. For the CDR3, the DNA is TGTGCCAGCAGCGAACAGGGGGCGCTGGATGGCTACACCTTC. It translates to CASSEQGALDGYTF.

The V call is TRBV4-2, the J call TRBJ1-5, with D possibly TRBD1 on 5 matching bases. The ends were cut back, 0 bases at V and 0 bases at J, with 9 bases in the middle. The CDR3 loop spans 16 amino acids. Germline V gene lookup returns CDR1 LGHNA and CDR2 YNFKEQ. CDR3 amino acids: CASSQDMDNSNQPQHF. In DNA, the CDR3 is TGTGCCAGCAGCCAAGATATGGACAATAGCAATCAGCCCCAGCATTTT.

V is TRBV2 and J is TRBJ2-2, with 7 bases fitting TRBD1. CDR1 and CDR2 from the germline V gene are SNHLY and FYNNEI. V lost 5 bases and J lost 0; bases outside the gene matches: 12. The CDR3 contains 18 residues. For the CDR3, the DNA is TGTGCCAGCAGTTTAGTTGAGGGGGACAGTTCGAACACCGGGGAGCTGTTTTTT. Residues: CASSLVEGDSSNTGELFF.

The V gene is TRBV4-1, the J gene TRBJ1-1; TRBD1 agrees at 8 bases. This CDR3 is built from 16 residues. Germline V gives CDR1 MGHRA, CDR2 YSYEKL. The V and J ends lost 7 bases and 4 bases, in that order; junction bases with no gene match: 14. The CDR3 DNA reads TGCGCCAGCACCCTACTCAAGGACAGGGAACGCACTGAAGCTTTCTTT. Its translation is CASTLLKDRERTEAFF.

V and J are TRBV2 and TRBJ1-1; the D is unclear. The CDR3 is 13 amino acids. Per germline, CDR1 SNHLY and CDR2 FYNNEI. V was trimmed by 2 bases and J by 2 bases, leaving 6 bases between them. CDR3 sequence (DNA): TGTGCCAGCAGTGAACGAGAAAACACTGAAGCTTTCTTT. Translation gives CASSERENTEAFF.

This clone was recorded only once. The chain combines TRBV4-2 with TRBJ1-1; maybe TRBD1 (5 bases). Trimming took 1 base from V and 0 from J, leaving 6 bases between them. CDR3 length: 14 amino acids. Germline-derived CDR1 and CDR2 are LGHNA and YNFKEQ. Here the CDR3 reads CASSQVQVNTEAFF. CDR3 DNA sequence: TGTGCCAGCAGCCAAGTACAGGTGAACACTGAAGCTTTCTTT.

The chain employs TRBV11-2 and TRBJ1-1; perhaps TRBD1 as D (6 bases). With 2 bases removed from V and 1 base from J, the gap between germline ends came to 8 bases. The CDR3 has 14 amino acids. Per the germline V gene, CDR1 is SGHAT and CDR2 is FQNNGV. In DNA form, the CDR3 reads TGTGCCAGCAGCTTACTAGGGGGGAACACTGAAGCTTTCTTT. It is translated as CASSLLGGNTEAFF.

A single count supports this clone. V gene TRBV6-1 combines with J gene TRBJ1-5; 8 bases align to TRBD1. The CDR3 covers 15 residues. The trim removed 8 bases at V and 3 bases at J, leaving 9 bases unmatched. Germline-derived CDR1 and CDR2 are MNHNS and SASEGT. In DNA form, the CDR3 reads TGTGCCAGCGTACTTTCAGGGGGCGTCAATCAGCCCCAGCATTTT. It specifies CASVLSGGVNQPQHF.

Turning to this clone: This sample also contains other DNA sequences that code for the same CDR3. DNA of the CDR3: TGTGCCAGCAGCTTGAACCTAGCTGGACACCTAGCTAACTATGGCTACACCTTC. As protein: CASSLNLAGHLANYGYTF. The rearrangement joins TRBV7-9 to TRBJ1-2; possibly TRBD1 for D (5 bases). V was trimmed by 3 bases and J by 0 bases, leaving 20 bases between them. Germline-derived CDR1 and CDR2 are SEHNR and FQNEAQ (reference sequence). This CDR3 contains 18 residues.

This CDR3 reads CASSYSNTGELFF. The CDR3 region has the DNA TGTGCCAGCAGCTATTCTAACACCGGGGAGCTGTTTTTT. The chain recombines TRBV7-9 with TRBJ2-2; D not certain. The germline CDR1 and CDR2 sequences are SEHNR and FQNEAQ (reference sequence). This CDR3 is built from 13 residues. V was cut by 4 bases and J by 2 bases, with 5 bases left in between.

This clone was counted a single time. The J gene is TRBJ2-2, the V gene TRBV7-9; no definite D call. Per the germline V gene, CDR1 is SEHNR and CDR2 is FQNEAQ (reference sequence). The CDR3 length is 13 residues. The V end lost 0 bases, the J end lost 4 bases, and 3 bases lay between the germline ends. The CDR3 DNA reads TGTGCCAGCAGCTTAGCTCTCACCGGGGAGCTGTTTTTT. It codes for CASSLALTGELFF.

The chain couples TRBV19 to TRBJ2-7, with 7 nucleotides matching TRBD1. Germline values: CDR1 LNHDA, CDR2 SQIVND (reference sequence). The CDR3 length is 14 residues. The ends lost 6 bases at V and 0 bases at J; junction bases unmatched: 5. CDR3 amino acids: CASSAGGSSYEQYF. The CDR3 region has the DNA TGTGCCAGTAGCGCAGGGGGAAGCTCCTACGAGCAGTACTTC.

The chain carries TRBV28 and TRBJ1-6, with TRBD1 matching over 7 bases. The V gene's germline CDR1 is MDHEN and CDR2 SYDVKM. This CDR3 comprises 17 residues. The J segment lost 0 bases and the V segment lost 5 bases, leaving 7 bases of the junction unmatched. CDR3 sequence (DNA): TGTGCCAGCAGTAGTACAGGGGAGATCTCCTATAATTCACCCCTCCACTTT. This translates into CASSSTGEISYNSPLHF.

V gene TRBV6-6 combines with J gene TRBJ2-5; D remains unclear. The J call may not be correct, given that the DNA end is closer to TRBJ2-7. The V gene's germline CDR1 is MNHNY and CDR2 SVGAGI (reference sequence). The CDR3 consists of 13 residues. This chain's CDR3 is CASSYPDSYEQYF. The DNA of the CDR3 is TGTGCCAGCAGTTACCCAGATTCCTACGAGCAGTACTTC.

DNA of the CDR3: TGTGCCAGCAGCTTACGCGGGAATCAGCCCCAGCATTTT. This codes for CASSLRGNQPQHF. V is TRBV7-9 and J is TRBJ1-5, with D uncertain. The CDR3 is 13 amino acids. V gave up 2 bases and J gave up 4 bases, with 6 bases separating them. Germline lookup yields CDR1 SEHNR and CDR2 FQNEAQ (reference sequence).

V gene TRBV6-4 combines with J gene TRBJ1-5; 9 bases fit TRBD1. Germline loops: CDR1 MRHNA, CDR2 SNTAGT. The length of the CDR3 is 14 residues. V dropped 3 bases and J dropped 7; count of bases not matched to a gene: 4. The CDR3 sequence: CASSETGGKQPQHF. The CDR3, as DNA: TGTGCCAGCAGTGAGACAGGGGGTAAACAGCCCCAGCATTTT.